This TCR beta chain was recovered during a study of blood T cell repertoires in COVID-19. Germline trimming cut 3 bases from V and 4 bases from J; bases unmatched to any gene: 4. Germline values: CDR1 LGHNA, CDR2 YNFKEQ. The CDR3 is 15 residues long. Libraries were prepared by immunoSEQ multiplex PCR; TCRdb keeps only in-frame clonotypes and omits some of them. The sample holds 300,000 to 450,000 clones, 70% to 90% seen once. Individuals aged roughly 18 to 95 years were recruited from 24 US areas. Participants' reported clinical history set cohort assignment. Cohort 3 recovered donors had two negative PCRs, clearance, or symptom resolution.

The sequenced sample consisted of PBMCs or T cells enriched from blood (not recorded which). The chain is built from TRBV4-2 and TRBJ2-1; 9 positions agree with TRBD1. This TCR was sampled from a woman aged 18-29 years who had recovered from COVID-19. In DNA form, the CDR3 reads TGTGCCAGCAGCCACGGACAGGGGCGGTACAATGAGCAGTTCTTC. This gives the protein CASSHGQGRYNEQFF.